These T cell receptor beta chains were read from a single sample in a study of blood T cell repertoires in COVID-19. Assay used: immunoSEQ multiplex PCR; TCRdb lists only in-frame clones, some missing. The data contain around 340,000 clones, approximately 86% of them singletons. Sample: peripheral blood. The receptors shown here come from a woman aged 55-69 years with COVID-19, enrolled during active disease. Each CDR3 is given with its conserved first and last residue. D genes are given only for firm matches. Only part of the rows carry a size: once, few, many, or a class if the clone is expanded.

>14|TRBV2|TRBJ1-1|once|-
CASRRDGGGTEAFF
TGTGCCAGCAGGAGGGATGGCGGGGGCACTGAAGCTTTCTTT
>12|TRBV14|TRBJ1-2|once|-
CASRTGSEGYTF
TGTGCCAGCAGGACCGGTTCGGAGGGCTACACCTTC
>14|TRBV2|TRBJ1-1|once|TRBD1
CASSVGQAFTEAFF
TGTGCCAGCAGTGTGGGACAGGCGTTCACTGAAGCTTTCTTT
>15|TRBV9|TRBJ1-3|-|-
CASSEGGRSGNTIYF
TGTGCCAGCAGCGAGGGGGGGAGGTCTGGAAACACCATATATTTT
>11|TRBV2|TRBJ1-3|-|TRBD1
CASSATGVRYF
TGTGCCAGCAGTGCGACAGGGGTGAGATATTTT
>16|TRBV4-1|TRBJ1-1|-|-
CASSLRRSDRPTEAFF
TGCGCCAGCAGCCTCCGAAGGAGCGACAGGCCCACTGAAGCTTTCTTT
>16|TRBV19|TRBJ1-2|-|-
CASTPPYARVGYGYTF
TGTGCCAGCACCCCACCCTATGCCAGGGTGGGCTATGGCTACACCTTC
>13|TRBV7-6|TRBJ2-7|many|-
CASSAGPNYEQYF
TGTGCCAGCAGCGCGGGACCGAACTACGAGCAGTACTTC
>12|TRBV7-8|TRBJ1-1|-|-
CASSLYVGVAFF
TGTGCCAGCAGCCTATACGTAGGGGTAGCTTTCTTT
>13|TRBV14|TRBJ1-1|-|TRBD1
CASSLSGGLGAFF
TGTGCCAGCAGCCTATCAGGGGGCCTTGGGGCTTTCTTT
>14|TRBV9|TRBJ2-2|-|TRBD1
CASSPRDSWGELFF
TGTGCCAGCAGCCCCCGGGACAGTTGGGGGGAGCTGTTTTTT
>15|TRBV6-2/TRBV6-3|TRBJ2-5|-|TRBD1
CASSYGTGGPETQYF
TGTGCCAGCAGTTACGGGACAGGGGGGCCAGAGACCCAGTACTTC
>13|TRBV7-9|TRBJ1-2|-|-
CASSLGGGWCYTF
TGTGCCAGCAGCTTAGGAGGGGGATGGTGCTACACCTTC
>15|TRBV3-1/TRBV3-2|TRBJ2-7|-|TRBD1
CASSSGTGPYYEQYF
TGTGCCAGCAGCTCAGGGACAGGTCCTTACTACGAGCAGTACTTC
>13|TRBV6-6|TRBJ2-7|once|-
CASSLREVSERDF
TGTGCCAGCAGCCTACGGGAAGTATCGGAAAGGGACTTC
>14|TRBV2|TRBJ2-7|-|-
CASRPGVPSYEQYF
TGTGCCAGCAGACCGGGAGTCCCCTCCTACGAGCAGTACTTC
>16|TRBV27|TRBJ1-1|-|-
CASRIGRGGANTEAFF
TGTGCCAGCAGAATAGGACGAGGAGGAGCGAACACTGAAGCTTTCTTT
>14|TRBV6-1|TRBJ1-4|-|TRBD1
CASSETTGGWKLFF
TGTGCCAGCAGTGAGACGACAGGGGGTTGGAAACTGTTTTTT
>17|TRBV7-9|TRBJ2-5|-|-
CASTKRAGITGVGTQYF
TGTGCCAGCACCAAAAGGGCGGGCATTACCGGGGTTGGGACCCAGTACTTC
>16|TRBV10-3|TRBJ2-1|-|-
CAISDEGGTRGNEQFF
TGTGCCATCAGTGATGAGGGAGGAACCCGAGGCAATGAGCAGTTCTTC
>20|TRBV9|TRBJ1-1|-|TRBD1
CASSPPPRQGAVLRGTEAFF
TGTGCCAGCAGCCCACCCCCACGACAGGGGGCAGTTTTGAGGGGCACTGAAGCTTTCTTT
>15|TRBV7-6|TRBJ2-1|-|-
CASSLGVSKSNEQFF
TGTGCCAGCAGCTTAGGCGTTTCGAAAAGCAATGAGCAGTTCTTC
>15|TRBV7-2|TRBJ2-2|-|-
CASNLGGVGTGELFF
TGTGCCAGCAACCTCGGCGGGGTTGGCACCGGGGAGCTGTTTTTT
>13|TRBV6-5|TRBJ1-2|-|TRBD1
CASRPTGGGGYTF
TGTGCCAGCAGGCCTACAGGGGGGGGAGGCTACACCTTC
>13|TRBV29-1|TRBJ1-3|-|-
CSVEGQVGNTIYF
TGCAGCGTTGAAGGACAGGTTGGAAACACCATATATTTT
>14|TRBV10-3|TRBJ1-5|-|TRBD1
CAISGEGAGQPQHF
TGTGCCATCAGTGGAGAGGGGGCCGGTCAGCCCCAGCATTTT
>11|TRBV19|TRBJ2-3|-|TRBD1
CASRGTVTQYF
TGTGCCTCTCGTGGGACAGTTACGCAGTATTTT
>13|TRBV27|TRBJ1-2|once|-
CASSFGGTGGYTF
TGTGCCAGCAGTTTTGGGGGGACGGGTGGCTACACCTTC
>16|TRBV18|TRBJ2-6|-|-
CASSLLQGSGANVLTF
TGTGCCAGCTCACTTTTACAGGGCTCTGGGGCCAACGTCCTGACTTTC
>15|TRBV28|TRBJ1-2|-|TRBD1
CASSFWDRANYGYTF
TGTGCCAGCAGTTTCTGGGACAGAGCTAACTATGGCTACACCTTC
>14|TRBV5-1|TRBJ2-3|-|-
CASSLEQVADTQYF
TGCGCCAGCAGCTTAGAACAGGTGGCGGATACGCAGTATTTT